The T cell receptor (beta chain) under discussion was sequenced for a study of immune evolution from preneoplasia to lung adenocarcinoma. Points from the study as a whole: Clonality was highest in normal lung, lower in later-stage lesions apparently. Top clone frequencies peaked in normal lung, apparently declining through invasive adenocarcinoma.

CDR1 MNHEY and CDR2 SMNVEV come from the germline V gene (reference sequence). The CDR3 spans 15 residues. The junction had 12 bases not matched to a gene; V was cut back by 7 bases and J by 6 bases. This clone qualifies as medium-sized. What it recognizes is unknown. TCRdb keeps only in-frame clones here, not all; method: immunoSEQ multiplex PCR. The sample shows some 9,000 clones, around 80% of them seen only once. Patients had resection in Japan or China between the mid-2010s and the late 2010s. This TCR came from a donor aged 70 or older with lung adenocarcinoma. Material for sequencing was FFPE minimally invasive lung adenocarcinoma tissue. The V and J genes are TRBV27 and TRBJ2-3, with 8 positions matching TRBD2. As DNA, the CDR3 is TGTGCCAGCAATCCGGGAGGGCCCGGTGGGGATACGCAGTATTTT. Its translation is CASNPGGPGGDTQYF.